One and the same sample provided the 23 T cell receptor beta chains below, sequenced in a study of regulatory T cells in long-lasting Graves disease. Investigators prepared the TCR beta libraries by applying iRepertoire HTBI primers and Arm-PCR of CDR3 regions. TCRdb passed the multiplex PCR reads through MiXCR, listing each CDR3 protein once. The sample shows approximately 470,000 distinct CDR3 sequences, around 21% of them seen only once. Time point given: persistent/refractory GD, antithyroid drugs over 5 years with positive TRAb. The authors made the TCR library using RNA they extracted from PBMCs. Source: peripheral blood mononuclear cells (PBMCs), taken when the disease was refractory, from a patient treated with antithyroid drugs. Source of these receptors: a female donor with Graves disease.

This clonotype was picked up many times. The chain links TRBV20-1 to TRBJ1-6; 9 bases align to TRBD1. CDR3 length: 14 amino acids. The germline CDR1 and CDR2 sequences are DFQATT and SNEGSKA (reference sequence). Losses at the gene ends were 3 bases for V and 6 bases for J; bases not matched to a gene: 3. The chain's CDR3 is CSARRDRVNSPLHF. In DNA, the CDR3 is TGCAGTGCTAGGAGGGACAGGGTTAATTCACCCCTCCACTTT.

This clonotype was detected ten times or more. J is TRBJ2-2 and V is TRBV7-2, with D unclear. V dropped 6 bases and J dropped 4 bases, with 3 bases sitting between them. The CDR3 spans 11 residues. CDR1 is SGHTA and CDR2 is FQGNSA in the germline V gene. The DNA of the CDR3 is TGTGCCAGCAGTTTCACCGGGGAGCTGTTTTTT. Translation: CASSFTGELFF.

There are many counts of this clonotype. The CDR3 is CASSLGGHGDQPQHF. The CDR3, as DNA: TGTGCCAGCAGTTTAGGAGGGCATGGGGATCAGCCCCAGCATTTT. The gene calls are TRBV12-3 or TRBV12-4 and TRBJ1-5, with unresolved D. The CDR3 has 15 residues. The ends were cut back, 1 base at V and 5 bases at J, with 12 bases in the middle.

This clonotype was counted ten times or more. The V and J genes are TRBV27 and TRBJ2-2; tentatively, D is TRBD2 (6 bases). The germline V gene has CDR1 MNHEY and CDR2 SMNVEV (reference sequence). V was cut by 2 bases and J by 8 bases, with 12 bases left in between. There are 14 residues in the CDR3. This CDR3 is CASSLIGRSGELFF. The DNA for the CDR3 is TGTGCCAGCAGTTTAATAGGGAGGAGTGGGGAGCTGTTTTTT.

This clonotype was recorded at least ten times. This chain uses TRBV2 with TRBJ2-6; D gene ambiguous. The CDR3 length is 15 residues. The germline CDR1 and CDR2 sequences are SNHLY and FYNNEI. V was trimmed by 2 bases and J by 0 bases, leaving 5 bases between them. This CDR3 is CASSERRSGANVLTF. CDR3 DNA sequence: TGTGCCAGCAGTGAAAGGCGCTCTGGGGCCAACGTCCTGACTTTC.

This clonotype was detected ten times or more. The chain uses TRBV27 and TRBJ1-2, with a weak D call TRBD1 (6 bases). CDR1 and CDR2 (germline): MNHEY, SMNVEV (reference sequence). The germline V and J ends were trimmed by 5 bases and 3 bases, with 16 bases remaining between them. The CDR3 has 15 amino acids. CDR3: CASSPIARGDYGYTF. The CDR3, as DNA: TGTGCCAGCAGTCCAATTGCGAGGGGGGACTATGGCTACACCTTC.

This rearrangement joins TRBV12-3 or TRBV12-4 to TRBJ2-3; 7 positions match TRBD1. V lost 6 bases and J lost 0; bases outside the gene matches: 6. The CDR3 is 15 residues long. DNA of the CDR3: TGTGCCAGCAGGGACCGGGACAGAAGCACAGATACGCAGTATTTT. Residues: CASRDRDRSTDTQYF.

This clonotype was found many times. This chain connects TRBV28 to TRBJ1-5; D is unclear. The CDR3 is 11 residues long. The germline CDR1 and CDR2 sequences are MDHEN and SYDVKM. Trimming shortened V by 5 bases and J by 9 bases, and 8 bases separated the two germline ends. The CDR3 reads CASSPDVPQHF. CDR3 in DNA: TGTGCCAGCAGTCCTGATGTGCCCCAGCATTTT.

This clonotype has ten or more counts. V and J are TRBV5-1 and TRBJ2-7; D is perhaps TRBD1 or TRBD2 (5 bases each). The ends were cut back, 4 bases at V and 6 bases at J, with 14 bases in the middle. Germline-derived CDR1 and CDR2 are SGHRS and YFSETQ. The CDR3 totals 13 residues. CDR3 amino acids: CASSVRGQREQYF. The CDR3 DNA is TGCGCCAGCAGCGTCCGGGGCCAACGCGAGCAGTACTTC. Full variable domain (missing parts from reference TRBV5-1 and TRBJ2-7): KAGVTQTPRYLIKTRGQQVTLSCSPISGHRSVSWYQQTPGQGLQFLFEYFSETQRNKGNFPGRFSGRQFSNSRSEMNVSTLELGDSALYLCASSVRGQREQYFGPGTRLTVT.

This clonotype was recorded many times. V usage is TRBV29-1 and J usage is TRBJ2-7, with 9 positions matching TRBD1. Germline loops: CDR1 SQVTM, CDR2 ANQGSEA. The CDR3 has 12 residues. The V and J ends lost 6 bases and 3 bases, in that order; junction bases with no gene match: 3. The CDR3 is CSVRTGVYEQYF. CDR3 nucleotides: TGCAGCGTCAGGACAGGGGTCTACGAGCAGTACTTC.

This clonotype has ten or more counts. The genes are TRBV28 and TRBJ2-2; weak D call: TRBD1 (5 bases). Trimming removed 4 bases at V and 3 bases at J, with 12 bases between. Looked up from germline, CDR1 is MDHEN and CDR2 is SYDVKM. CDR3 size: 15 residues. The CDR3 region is CASSSVARDTGELFF. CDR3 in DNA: TGTGCCAGCAGTTCAGTCGCCAGGGACACCGGGGAGCTGTTTTTT. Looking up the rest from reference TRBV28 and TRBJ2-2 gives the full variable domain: DVKVTQSSRYLVKRTGEKVFLECVQDMDHENMFWYRQDPGLGLRLIYFSYDVKMKEKGDIPEGYSVSREKKERFSLILESASTNQTSMYLCASSSVARDTGELFFGEGSRLTVL.

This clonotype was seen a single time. CDR3 in amino acids: CASSPTRQFGQPQHF. Written as DNA, the CDR3 is TGTGCCAGCAGCCCCACGAGACAGTTTGGTCAGCCCCAGCATTTT. This chain links TRBV6-1 with TRBJ1-5, with D tentatively TRBD1 (5 bases). Trimming shortened V by 6 bases and J by 6 bases, and 18 bases separated the two germline ends. This CDR3 has 15 residues. Germline lookup yields CDR1 MNHNS and CDR2 SASEGT.

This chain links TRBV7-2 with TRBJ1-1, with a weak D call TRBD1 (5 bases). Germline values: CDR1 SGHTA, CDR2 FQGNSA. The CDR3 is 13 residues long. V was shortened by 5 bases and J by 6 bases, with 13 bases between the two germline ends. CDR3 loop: CASSRGGFSEAFF. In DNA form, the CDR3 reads TGTGCCAGCAGCCGGGGCGGATTTTCTGAAGCTTTCTTT.

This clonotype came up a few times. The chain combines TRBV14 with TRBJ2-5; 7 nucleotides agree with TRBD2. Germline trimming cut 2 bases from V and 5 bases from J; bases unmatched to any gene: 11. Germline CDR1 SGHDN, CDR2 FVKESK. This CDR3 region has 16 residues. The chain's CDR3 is CASSQFGLAEGETQYF. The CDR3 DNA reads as TGTGCCAGCAGCCAATTTGGTCTAGCGGAGGGGGAGACCCAGTACTTC.

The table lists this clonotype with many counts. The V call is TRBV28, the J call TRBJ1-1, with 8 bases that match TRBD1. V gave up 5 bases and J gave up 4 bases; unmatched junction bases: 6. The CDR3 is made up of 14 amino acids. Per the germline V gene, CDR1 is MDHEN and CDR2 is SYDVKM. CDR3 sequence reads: CASSLQGDGTEAFF. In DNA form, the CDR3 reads TGTGCCAGCAGTCTACAGGGGGACGGCACTGAAGCTTTCTTT.

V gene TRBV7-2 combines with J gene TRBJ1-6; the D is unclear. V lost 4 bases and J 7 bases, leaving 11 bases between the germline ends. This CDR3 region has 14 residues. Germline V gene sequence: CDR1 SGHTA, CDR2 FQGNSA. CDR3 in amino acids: CASSSRTVNSPLHF. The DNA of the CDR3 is TGTGCCAGCAGCTCTCGGACGGTGAATTCACCCCTCCACTTT.

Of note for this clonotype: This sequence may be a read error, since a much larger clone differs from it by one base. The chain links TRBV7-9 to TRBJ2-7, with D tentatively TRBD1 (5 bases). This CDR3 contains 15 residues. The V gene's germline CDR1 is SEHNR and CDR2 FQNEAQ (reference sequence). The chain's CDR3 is CTSSLEAGRSYEQYF. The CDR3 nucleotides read TGTACCAGCAGCTTAGAGGCAGGGCGCTCCTACGAGCAGTACTTC.

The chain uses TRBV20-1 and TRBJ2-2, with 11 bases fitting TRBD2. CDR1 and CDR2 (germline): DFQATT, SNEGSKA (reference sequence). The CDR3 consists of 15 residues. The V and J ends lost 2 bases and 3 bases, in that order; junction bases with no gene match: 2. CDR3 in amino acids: CSARLAGGYTGELFF. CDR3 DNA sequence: TGCAGTGCTAGACTAGCGGGAGGTTACACCGGGGAGCTGTTTTTT.

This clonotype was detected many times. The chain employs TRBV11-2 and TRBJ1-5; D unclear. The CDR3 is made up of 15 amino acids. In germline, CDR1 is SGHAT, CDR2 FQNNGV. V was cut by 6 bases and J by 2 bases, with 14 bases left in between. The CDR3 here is CASSQGRFGNQPQHF. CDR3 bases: TGTGCCAGCAGTCAAGGGAGATTTGGCAATCAGCCCCAGCATTTT.

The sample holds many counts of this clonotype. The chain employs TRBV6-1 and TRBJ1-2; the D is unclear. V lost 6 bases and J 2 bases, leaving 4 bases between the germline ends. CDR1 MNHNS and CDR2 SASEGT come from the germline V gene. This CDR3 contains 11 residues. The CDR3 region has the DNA TGTGCCAGCAGCCAAAACTATGGCTACACCTTC. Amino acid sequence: CASSQNYGYTF.

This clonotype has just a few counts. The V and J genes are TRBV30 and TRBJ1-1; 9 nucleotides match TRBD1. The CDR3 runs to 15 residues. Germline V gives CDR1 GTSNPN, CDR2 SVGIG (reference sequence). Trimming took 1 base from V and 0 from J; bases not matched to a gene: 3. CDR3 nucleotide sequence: TGTGCCTGGAGTGAGGGACAGGGTCTGAACACTGAAGCTTTCTTT. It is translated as CAWSEGQGLNTEAFF.

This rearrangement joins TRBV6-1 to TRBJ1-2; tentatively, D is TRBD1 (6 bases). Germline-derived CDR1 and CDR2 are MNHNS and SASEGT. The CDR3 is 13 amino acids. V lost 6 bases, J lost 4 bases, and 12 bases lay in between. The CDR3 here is CASRPRGIYGYTF. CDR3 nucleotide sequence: TGTGCCAGCAGACCTAGGGGGATCTATGGCTACACCTTC.

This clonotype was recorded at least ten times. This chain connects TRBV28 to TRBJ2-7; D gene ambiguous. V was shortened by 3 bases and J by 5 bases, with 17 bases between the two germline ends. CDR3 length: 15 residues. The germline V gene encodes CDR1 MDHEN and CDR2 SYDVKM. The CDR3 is CASSFYFVGPDEQYF. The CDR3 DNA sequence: TGTGCCAGCAGTTTTTATTTCGTTGGCCCAGACGAGCAGTACTTC.